Presented here are 17 T cell receptor beta chains from one specimen sequenced in a study of blood T cell repertoires in COVID-19 (TCRdb year 2020). The library was obtained by the immunoSEQ multiplex PCR assay. The immuneACCESS repertoire file appears here via TCRdb, limited to in-frame rearrangements. These files lack a portion of the clones; in checked studies, under half of the deficit traces to unresolved V genes, and the cause of the others is not known. The sample has 65,000 to 95,000 clones on record, about nine tenths of them singletons. The ten top clones hold roughly 2.6% of the sample. The sequenced material came from peripheral blood. The receptors were sampled from a man aged 50 or older with COVID-19, enrolled during active disease.

This rearrangement joins TRBV10-3 to TRBJ2-1; 7 nucleotides line up with TRBD2. V trimming: 2 bases; J trimming: 7 bases; junction bases outside the gene matches: 5. The CDR3 contains 14 residues. Germline assignment: CDR1 ENHRY and CDR2 SYGVKD. For the CDR3, the DNA is TGTGCCATCAGTGAGGCGGGAGCTAGGAATGAGCAGTTCTTC. This translates into CAISEAGARNEQFF.

The chain combines TRBV7-9 with TRBJ2-7, with D uncertain. Trimming took off 8 bases at V and 7 bases at J, with 9 bases between the two ends. The germline gives CDR1 SEHNR, CDR2 FQNEAQ (reference sequence). The CDR3 is 10 residues long. The CDR3 region is CASGNLEQYF. CDR3 coding DNA: TGTGCCAGCGGCAATCTGGAGCAGTACTTC.

A note on this clone: The sample holds other DNA sequences that translate to the same CDR3. The rearrangement links TRBV7-3 to TRBJ2-3; 9 positions agree with TRBD2. V shed 5 bases and J 0 bases; nucleotides not matched to a gene: 3. Germline-derived CDR1 and CDR2 are SGHTA and FQGTGA. This CDR3 has 15 residues. The CDR3 DNA is TGTGCCAGCAGCCAAGCGGGGGGAAGCACAGATACGCAGTATTTT. Its translation is CASSQAGGSTDTQYF. The variable domain in full, completed from reference TRBV7-3 and TRBJ2-3, reads GAGVSQTPSNKVTEKGKYVELRCDPISGHTALYWYRQSLGQGPEFLIYFQGTGAADDSGLPNDRFFAVRPEGSVSTLKIQRTERGDSAVYLCASSQAGGSTDTQYFGPGTRLTVL.

V usage is TRBV6-5 and J usage is TRBJ1-1; TRBD1 is a possible D gene (5 bases). Trimming left V 6 bases short and J 3 bases short, with 17 bases between. Germline values: CDR1 MNHEY, CDR2 SVGAGI. CDR3 size: 15 residues. The CDR3 is CASRVGVSGYTEAFF. DNA for the CDR3: TGTGCCAGCAGGGTAGGGGTCTCGGGCTACACTGAAGCTTTCTTT.

V usage is TRBV9 and J usage is TRBJ2-4; D may be TRBD1 (6 bases). The V end lost 3 bases, the J end lost 5 bases, and 9 bases lay between the germline ends. CDR3 length: 13 amino acids. Germline V gives CDR1 SGDLS, CDR2 YYNGEE. DNA of the CDR3: TGTGCCAGCAGCGAGGGGGACCAAAACATTCAGTACTTC. Translating it yields CASSEGDQNIQYF.

CDR3 sequence reads: CASSAGLVSGEQFF. The CDR3 DNA reads as TGTGCCAGCAGTGCGGGACTAGTGTCGGGTGAGCAGTTCTTC. The chain carries TRBV3-1 (or the pseudogene TRBV3-2) and TRBJ2-1, with 8 bases matching TRBD2. The CDR3 is 14 residues long. V was pared by 6 bases and J by 9 bases, with 10 bases of the junction left unmatched. The germline V gene has CDR1 LGHDT and CDR2 YNNKEL (reference sequence).

This clone was observed a single time. The V call is TRBV15, the J call TRBJ1-1; D uncertain. Trimming cost V 1 base and J 2 bases, with 14 bases left between them. In germline, CDR1 is LNHNV, CDR2 YYDKDF (reference sequence). This CDR3 has 16 residues. The CDR3 loop is CATSRGMGGSNTEAFF. The CDR3 nucleotides read TGTGCCACCAGCAGAGGGATGGGCGGGAGTAACACTGAAGCTTTCTTT. The complete variable domain, with remaining parts taken from reference TRBV15 and TRBJ1-1, reads DAMVIQNPRYQVTQFGKPVTLSCSQTLNHNVMYWYQQKSSQAPKLLFHYYDKDFNNEADTPDNFQSRRPNTSFCFLDIRSPGLGDTAMYLCATSRGMGGSNTEAFFGQGTRLTVV.

This chain links TRBV21-1 with TRBJ2-4; no DNA check was done on the table's D call, TRBD1. TRBV21-1 is deemed a pseudogene. The CDR3 is 22 amino acids. CDR3 nucleotides: TGTGCCAGCAGCAATCCCCGACACGACCAGCCGACGACGACCCTAGCCAAAAACATTCAGTACTTC. Translation: CASSNPRHDQPTTTLAKNIQYF.

The V gene is TRBV7-6, the J gene TRBJ2-6; the match to TRBD1 covers 8 bases. With V trimmed by 6 bases and J by 3 bases, 7 bases remained unmatched. There are 16 residues in the CDR3. Germline assignment: CDR1 SGHVS and CDR2 FNYEAQ. The CDR3 sequence: CASSSSGGGGANVLTF. The CDR3 DNA is TGTGCCAGCAGTTCATCAGGGGGCGGTGGGGCCAACGTCCTGACTTTC.

This rearrangement joins TRBV19 to TRBJ2-3; D perhaps matches TRBD1 (6 bases). There are 15 residues in the CDR3. V gave up 7 bases and J gave up 5 bases, with 19 bases separating them. Germline loops: CDR1 LNHDA, CDR2 SQIVND (reference sequence). CDR3 amino acids: CASTVQGNSGDTQYF. The CDR3 bases are TGTGCCAGTACGGTACAGGGCAATTCAGGAGATACGCAGTATTTT. Full variable domain (missing parts from reference TRBV19 and TRBJ2-3): DGGITQSPKYLFRKEGQNVTLSCEQNLNHDAMYWYRQDPGQGLRLIYYSQIVNDFQKGDIAEGYSVSREKKESFPLTVTSAQKNPTAFYLCASTVQGNSGDTQYFGPGTRLTVL.

V is TRBV29-1 and J is TRBJ2-1; the match to TRBD2 covers 11 bases. From germline, CDR1 is SQVTM and CDR2 ANQGSEA. The V and J ends lost 7 bases and 10 bases, in that order; junction bases with no gene match: 9. The CDR3 is 13 amino acids. The CDR3 DNA reads TGCAGCGGGCTCGGTCGACTAGCGGGGGAGCAGTTCTTC. As protein: CSGLGRLAGEQFF.

The chain recombines TRBV27 with TRBJ1-1; TRBD1 is a possible D gene (5 bases). Germline V gives CDR1 MNHEY, CDR2 SMNVEV (reference sequence). CDR3 size: 15 residues. Trimming stripped 6 bases from V and 5 bases from J, with 19 bases between. CDR3 sequence reads: CASSMAGWSETEAFF. In nucleotides, the CDR3 is TGTGCCAGCAGCATGGCAGGGTGGTCGGAAACTGAAGCTTTCTTT.

This chain joins TRBV25-1 and TRBJ1-4; D remains unclear. Trimming pared 3 bases from V and 7 bases from J, leaving 15 bases between. Germline V CDR1 and CDR2: MGHDK, SYGVNS. The CDR3 totals 15 residues. This CDR3 reads CASSDWTKRGEKLFF. The DNA of the CDR3 is TGTGCCAGCAGTGACTGGACCAAGCGGGGTGAAAAACTGTTTTTT.

The gene calls are TRBV4-1 and TRBJ1-1; D remains unclear. Germline V CDR1 and CDR2: MGHRA, YSYEKL. The CDR3 sequence is 14 residues long. V was shortened by 1 base and J by 0 bases, with 6 bases between the two germline ends. The CDR3 DNA is TGCGCCAGCAGCCAAGCCGGGGTGAACACTGAAGCTTTCTTT. Its translation: CASSQAGVNTEAFF.

The chain employs TRBV3-1 (or the pseudogene TRBV3-2) and TRBJ1-2; no definite D call. There are 13 residues in the CDR3. In germline, CDR1 is LGHDT, CDR2 YNNKEL (reference sequence). Trimming left V 1 base short and J 7 bases short, with 10 bases between. CDR3 nucleotide sequence: TGTGCCAGCAGCCAAGGAGGTGTCTCTGGCTACACCTTC. This sequence encodes CASSQGGVSGYTF.

This clone was seen a single time. The chain has TRBV10-3 and TRBJ1-5; 7 positions match TRBD1. CDR3 size: 15 residues. The V and J ends lost 3 bases and 4 bases, in that order; junction bases with no gene match: 6. Per the germline V gene, CDR1 is ENHRY and CDR2 is SYGVKD. As DNA, the CDR3 is TGTGCCATCAGTGACCCCGGGACAGTGAATCAGCCCCAGCATTTT. It codes for CAISDPGTVNQPQHF.

This chain connects TRBV5-1 to TRBJ2-1, with a tentative D call TRBD2 (7 bases). The CDR3 consists of 14 residues. Deletions cut 7 bases from V and 0 bases from J, with 11 bases between. Per germline, CDR1 SGHRS and CDR2 YFSETQ. The CDR3, as DNA: TGCGCCAGCGGGGGCGGGAGCTCCTACAATGAGCAGTTCTTC. This sequence encodes CASGGGSSYNEQFF.